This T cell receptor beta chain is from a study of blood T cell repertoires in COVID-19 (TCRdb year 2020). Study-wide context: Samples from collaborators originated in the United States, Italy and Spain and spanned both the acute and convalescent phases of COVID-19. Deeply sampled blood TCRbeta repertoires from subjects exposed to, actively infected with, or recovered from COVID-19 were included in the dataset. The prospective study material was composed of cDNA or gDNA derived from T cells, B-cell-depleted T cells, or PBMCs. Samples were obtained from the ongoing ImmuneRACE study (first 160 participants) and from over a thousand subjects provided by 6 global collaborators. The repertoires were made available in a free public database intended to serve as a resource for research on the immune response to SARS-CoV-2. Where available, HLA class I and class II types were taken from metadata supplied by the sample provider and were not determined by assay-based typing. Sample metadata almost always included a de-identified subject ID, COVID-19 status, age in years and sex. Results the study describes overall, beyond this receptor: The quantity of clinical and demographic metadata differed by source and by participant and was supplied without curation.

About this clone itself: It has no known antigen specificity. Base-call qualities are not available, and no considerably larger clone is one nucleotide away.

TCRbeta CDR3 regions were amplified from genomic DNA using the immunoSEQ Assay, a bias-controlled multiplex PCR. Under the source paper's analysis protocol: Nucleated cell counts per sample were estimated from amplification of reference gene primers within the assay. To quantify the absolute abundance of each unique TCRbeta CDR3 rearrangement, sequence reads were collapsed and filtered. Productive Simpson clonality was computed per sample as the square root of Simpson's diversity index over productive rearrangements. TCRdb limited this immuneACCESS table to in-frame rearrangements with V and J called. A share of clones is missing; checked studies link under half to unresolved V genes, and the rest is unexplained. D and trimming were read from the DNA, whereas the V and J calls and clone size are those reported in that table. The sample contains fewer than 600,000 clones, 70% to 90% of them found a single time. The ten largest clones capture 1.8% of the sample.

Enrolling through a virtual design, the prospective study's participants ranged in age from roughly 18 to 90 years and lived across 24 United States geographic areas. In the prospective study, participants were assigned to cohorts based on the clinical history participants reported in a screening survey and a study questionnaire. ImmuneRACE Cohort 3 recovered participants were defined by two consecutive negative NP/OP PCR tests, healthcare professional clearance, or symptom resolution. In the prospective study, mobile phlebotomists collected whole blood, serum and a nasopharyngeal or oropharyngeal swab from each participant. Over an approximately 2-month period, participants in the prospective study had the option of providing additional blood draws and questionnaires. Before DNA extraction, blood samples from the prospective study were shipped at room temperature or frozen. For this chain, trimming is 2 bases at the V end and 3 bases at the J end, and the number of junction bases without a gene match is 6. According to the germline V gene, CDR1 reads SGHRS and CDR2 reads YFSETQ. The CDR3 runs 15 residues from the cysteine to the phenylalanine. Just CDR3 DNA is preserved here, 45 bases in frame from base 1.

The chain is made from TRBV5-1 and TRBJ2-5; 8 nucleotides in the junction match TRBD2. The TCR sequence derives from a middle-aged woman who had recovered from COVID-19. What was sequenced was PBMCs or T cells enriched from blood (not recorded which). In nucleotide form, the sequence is TGCGCCAGCAGCTTCTTAGCGGGATTTGAAGAGACCCAGTACTTC. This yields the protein CASSFLAGFEETQYF.